This T cell receptor beta chain was observed in a study of blood T cell repertoires in COVID-19. The overall study: The analysed material was cDNA or gDNA that came from T cells, B-cell-depleted T cells, or PBMCs.

The sample holds one count of this clone. In the original analysis: Amplified reference gene primers provided the basis for estimating nucleated cell counts. Profiled with immunoSEQ multiplex PCR; TCRdb holds only in-frame clones, not every one. D and trimming come from the DNA, and the V and J calls and clone size come from that table. The sample lists about 150,000 clones, 84% occurring once. In germline, CDR1 is SGHKS, CDR2 YYEKEE (reference sequence). This CDR3 region has 14 residues. Trimming took off 4 bases at V and 3 bases at J, with 13 bases between the two ends. The TCR was taken from a man between 65 and 80 years old with acute or convalescent COVID-19. The gene calls are TRBV5-5 and TRBJ1-2; D may be TRBD1 (6 bases). The specimen sequenced was peripheral blood. As DNA, the CDR3 is TGTGCCAGCAGCCTTAGGGCAGGGGACTATGGCTACACCTTC. Translating gives CASSLRAGDYGYTF.